The 17 T cell receptor beta chains given below trace back to one sample, sequenced in a study of T cell responses to AZD1222 COVID-19 vaccine. Repertoires were generated with immunoSEQ multiplex PCR, while TCRdb's copy carries only in-frame clones and drops some. The sample includes more than 95,000 clones, around 89% of them seen just once. Sequences were derived from peripheral blood, sampled on day 0 of AZD1222 vaccination. These receptor sequences come from an adult in good health.

The chain has TRBV5-8 and TRBJ1-1; unclear D gene. This CDR3 contains 11 residues. Germline V gene data show CDR1 as SGHTS and CDR2 as YDEGEE. Trimming shortened V by 1 base and J by 4 bases, and 2 bases separated the two germline ends. The CDR3 protein is CASSLSTEAFF. CDR3 DNA: TGTGCCAGCAGCTTGAGCACTGAAGCTTTCTTT.

The rearrangement links TRBV6-5 to TRBJ1-2; perhaps TRBD1 as D (6 bases). CDR3 length equals 11 residues. CDR1 is MNHEY, CDR2 SVGAGI, per germline. V dropped 8 bases and J dropped 4 bases, with 8 bases sitting between them. CDR3 region: CASSGAYGYTF. Written as DNA, the CDR3 is TGTGCCAGCTCGGGGGCCTATGGCTACACCTTC.

The V gene is TRBV5-1, the J gene TRBJ1-1, with TRBD1 identical over 7 bases. CDR3 length equals 14 residues. V dropped 4 bases and J dropped 0; count of bases not matched to a gene: 3. The germline V gene has CDR1 SGHRS and CDR2 YFSETQ. The CDR3 region has the DNA TGCGCCAGCAGCCGGGGACAGATGAACACTGAAGCTTTCTTT. It codes for CASSRGQMNTEAFF.

The V gene is TRBV5-6, the J gene TRBJ1-5, with D uncertain. This CDR3 spans 12 amino acids. Trimming took off 2 bases at V and 10 bases at J, with 10 bases between the two ends. Germline-derived CDR1 and CDR2 are SGHDT and YYEEEE. CDR3 region: CASSFRAGPQHF. In DNA, the CDR3 is TGTGCCAGCAGCTTCCGGGCGGGACCCCAGCATTTT.

With regard to this clone: The junction departs from germline at one end; a sequencing error may be responsible. This chain links TRBV6-1 with TRBJ1-2; possible D gene TRBD1, 6 bases. Germline values: CDR1 MNHNS, CDR2 SASEGT. The CDR3 spans 14 residues. CDR3 DNA sequence: TGTGCCAGCACTGAATCAACAGGGTTCGATGGCTACACCTTC. Its translation is CASTESTGFDGYTF.

The rearrangement uses TRBV27 and TRBJ1-3, with D possibly being TRBD1 (5 bases). Between the trimmed V and J ends, which lost 2 bases and 2 bases, there was a span of 7 bases. The CDR3 has 14 amino acids. CDR1 is MNHEY and CDR2 is SMNVEV in the germline V gene (reference sequence). CDR3: CASSLAGTGNTIYF. The CDR3 region has the DNA TGTGCCAGCAGTTTAGCAGGGACTGGAAACACCATATATTTT.

The chain couples TRBV28 to TRBJ1-2, with 9 bases matching TRBD1. With 7 bases clipped from V and 8 bases from J, the junction kept 14 bases outside the gene matches. Germline CDR1 is MDHEN and CDR2 is SYDVKM. The CDR3 contains 15 residues. This chain's CDR3 is CASTPVWGQGLGYTF. The CDR3 DNA follows: TGTGCCAGCACCCCCGTGTGGGGACAGGGATTAGGCTACACCTTC.

V gene TRBV5-5 combines with J gene TRBJ1-3; 9 bases line up with TRBD1. Germline lookup yields CDR1 SGHKS and CDR2 YYEKEE (reference sequence). The CDR3 runs 16 residues. The junction had 4 bases not matched to a gene; V was cut back by 1 base and J by 2 bases. The CDR3 DNA is TGTGCCAGCAGCTTGACAGGGGGCCCGACTGGAAACACCATATATTTT. Its protein is CASSLTGGPTGNTIYF.

This clone has only one observation. The rearrangement links TRBV3-1 (or the pseudogene TRBV3-2) to TRBJ1-1, with TRBD1 as a possible D gene (6 bases). There are 12 residues in the CDR3. The V end was cut by 9 bases, the J end by 4 bases, with 12 bases between. Per germline, CDR1 LGHDT and CDR2 YNNKEL (reference sequence). CDR3 nucleotides: TGTGCCAGTTCAGGGGACTCCACTGAAGCTTTCTTT. It translates to CASSGDSTEAFF.

This chain joins TRBV25-1 and TRBJ2-7; D gene unclear. CDR3 size: 14 residues. Germline V gives CDR1 MGHDK, CDR2 SYGVNS. Trimming stripped 1 base from V and 2 bases from J, with 9 bases between. In DNA, the CDR3 is TGTGCCAGCAGTGAATTAGGCGGCACCTACGAGCAGTACTTC. Translating it yields CASSELGGTYEQYF.

The genes are TRBV6-2 or TRBV6-3 and TRBJ2-1, with D perhaps TRBD1 or TRBD2 (5 bases each). Germline loops: CDR1 MNHEY, CDR2 SVGEGT. Between the trimmed V and J ends, which lost 6 bases and 3 bases, there was a span of 15 bases. CDR3 length equals 15 residues. CDR3 sequence reads: CASSPRDGRYNEQFF. The CDR3 region has the DNA TGTGCCAGCAGCCCCCGGGACGGGCGCTACAATGAGCAGTTCTTC.

The chain recombines TRBV5-4 with TRBJ2-3, with TRBD2 matching 12 bases. V was clipped by 3 bases and J by 3 bases; unmatched bases: 2. There are 15 residues in the CDR3. In germline, CDR1 is SGHNT, CDR2 YYREEE (reference sequence). The DNA of the CDR3 is TGTGCCAGCAGCTGGACTAGCGGGATAACAGATACGCAGTATTTT. Translation: CASSWTSGITDTQYF.

The chain couples TRBV27 to TRBJ1-6, with D unresolved. The length of the CDR3 is 15 residues. The germline gives CDR1 MNHEY, CDR2 SMNVEV (reference sequence). The V gene lost 6 bases and the J gene lost 8 bases, with 17 bases spanning the gap. Here the CDR3 reads CASRMDYDDYSPLHF. CDR3 nucleotides: TGTGCCAGCAGGATGGATTACGATGATTATTCACCCCTCCACTTT.

Ten or more counts support this clone. The chain combines TRBV28 with TRBJ2-1; weak D call: TRBD2 (5 bases). V gave up 6 bases and J gave up 1 base, with 10 bases separating them. Germline V gene data show CDR1 as MDHEN and CDR2 as SYDVKM. The CDR3 consists of 14 residues. CDR3 sequence reads: CASRYGKSYNEQFF. DNA of the CDR3: TGTGCCAGCAGGTACGGGAAGTCCTACAATGAGCAGTTCTTC.

The chain employs TRBV7-3 and TRBJ2-5; tentatively, D is TRBD1 (7 bases). CDR1 SGHTA and CDR2 FQGTGA come from the germline V gene. This CDR3 is built from 13 residues. With 5 bases removed from V and 2 bases from J, the gap between germline ends came to 9 bases. The CDR3 loop reads CASSAGQQETQYF. The CDR3 region has the DNA TGTGCCAGCAGCGCGGGACAGCAAGAGACCCAGTACTTC.

The chain employs TRBV12-3 or TRBV12-4 and TRBJ1-1, with D perhaps matching TRBD1 (5 bases). This CDR3 spans 13 amino acids. With 1 base removed from V and 7 bases from J, the gap between germline ends came to 10 bases. This CDR3 reads CASSLGGRGEAFF. CDR3 DNA: TGTGCCAGCAGTTTAGGGGGGAGGGGTGAAGCTTTCTTT.

The genes are TRBV19 and TRBJ1-5; a weak D match, TRBD1 (5 bases). Trimming took 8 bases from V and 5 from J, leaving 13 bases between them. The germline V gene has CDR1 LNHDA and CDR2 SQIVND (reference sequence). CDR3 size: 13 residues. In DNA form, the CDR3 reads TGTGCCAGTGGGGACGTTGTGGATCAGCCCCAGCATTTT. Translation gives CASGDVVDQPQHF.